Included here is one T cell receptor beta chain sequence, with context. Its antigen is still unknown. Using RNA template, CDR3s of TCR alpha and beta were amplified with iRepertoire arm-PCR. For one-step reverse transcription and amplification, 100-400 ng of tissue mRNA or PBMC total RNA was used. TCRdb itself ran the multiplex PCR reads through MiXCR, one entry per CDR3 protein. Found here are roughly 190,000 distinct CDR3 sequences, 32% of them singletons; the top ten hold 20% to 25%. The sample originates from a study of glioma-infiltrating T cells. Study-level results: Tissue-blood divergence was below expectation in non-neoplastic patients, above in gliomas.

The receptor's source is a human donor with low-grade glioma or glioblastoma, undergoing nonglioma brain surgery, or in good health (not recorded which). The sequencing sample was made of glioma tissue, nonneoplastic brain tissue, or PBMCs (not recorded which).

CDR3 in DNA: TGTGCCAGCAGCCATATACAGGGCTCTGGGGCCAACGTCCTGACTTTC. This sequence encodes CASSHIQGSGANVLTF. The genes are TRBV3-1 and TRBJ2-6; D is perhaps TRBD1 (6 bases). V dropped 3 bases and J dropped 0 bases, with 9 bases sitting between them. This CDR3 has 16 residues. The germline gives CDR1 LGHDT, CDR2 YNNKEL (reference sequence).